This is a list of T cell receptor beta chains from one sample in a study of blood T cell repertoires in COVID-19. TCRdb keeps only in-frame clones here, not all; method: immunoSEQ multiplex PCR. In the table there are more than 200,000 clones, over 70% of which are singletons. The material sequenced was peripheral blood. The receptors derive from a middle-aged man with acute or convalescent COVID-19. CDR3s include the opening cysteine and the closing phenylalanine or tryptophan. The order of the fields is D gene, V gene, CDR3 protein. D genes are given only for firm matches.

. TRBV4-2 CASSQGQDSFYGYTF
TRBD2 TRBV18 CASSGLAGITGELFF
TRBD1 TRBV19 CASSRQGADEKLFF
. TRBV3-1/TRBV3-2 CASSQEGGNEQFF
. TRBV10-3 CAISDLTEAFF
. TRBV7-3 CASSLGQNQPQHF
. TRBV2 CASSGSAGAGGELFF
TRBD2 TRBV3-1/TRBV3-2 CASSPELAGAYNEQFF
. TRBV11-2 CASSPRVTAYSNYGYTF
TRBD1 TRBV19 CASSFGDRAFESNQPQHF
TRBD2 TRBV5-4 CASTSMTGLAGETQYF
. TRBV10-2 CASSDRQAFQETQYF
TRBD2 TRBV3-1/TRBV3-2 CASSLTPGGPVEYSYNEQFF
. TRBV12-3/TRBV12-4 CASSGHGDQPQHF
. TRBV15 CATSSTLLGELFF
TRBD1 TRBV5-4 CASSLGDRATYEQYF
. TRBV7-2 CASSLFRGYGSEAFF
TRBD1 TRBV9 CASSSRTGGLSGELFF
. TRBV6-1 CASSESVGGQLRETQYF
. TRBV6-1 CASSDSRNQPQHF
TRBD2 TRBV7-2 CASRDGLAGYNEQFF
. TRBV19 CASRKAGYNEQFF
. TRBV5-6 CASSLVTGSNSPLHF
. TRBV28 CASRPPGGGTEAFF
. TRBV24-1 CATSDGEVREQFF
. TRBV15 CATSSFFYNEQFF
TRBD1 TRBV27 CASSPNRGRGTEAFF
. TRBV2 CASSFGLNGQPQHF
TRBD1 TRBV28 CASSLGRGRLNTEAFF
. TRBV5-1 CASSLFTTGELFF
. TRBV7-2 CASSLPPSEKLFF
TRBD2 TRBV6-5 CASSPTSGGTGEQYF
TRBD2 TRBV5-1 CASSLSPGREITDTQYF
TRBD1 TRBV5-1 CASSLRGRADYGYTF
TRBD1 TRBV19 CASSWTGSLSSGNTIYF
. TRBV7-9 CASSLGQGREKLFF
. TRBV5-6 CASSPPGSPLYGYTF
. TRBV13 CASSFGGSGSLNTGELFF
. TRBV5-1 CASSLRRGREETQYF
. TRBV6-2/TRBV6-3 CASSWQDYGYTF
. TRBV6-1 CASSEVTTGIEQYF
. TRBV27 CASSGDSRGYYGYTF
. TRBV5-1 CASSLDGGGSYGYTF
TRBD1 TRBV2 CASSAGGTGKTQYF
. TRBV3-1/TRBV3-2 CARNRGISPGDLF
TRBD2 TRBV5-1 CASSTPGLAGRGNEQFF
TRBD1 TRBV27 CASTDRDRGLGGYTF
TRBD2 TRBV7-6 CASSLRAGGSDEQFF
. TRBV29-1 CSVGGTGELFF
. TRBV4-1 CASSPNSLKNQPQHF
TRBD2 TRBV12-5 CASGLGIGTSGTYEQFF
TRBD1 TRBV19 CASSIRTGFDGYTF